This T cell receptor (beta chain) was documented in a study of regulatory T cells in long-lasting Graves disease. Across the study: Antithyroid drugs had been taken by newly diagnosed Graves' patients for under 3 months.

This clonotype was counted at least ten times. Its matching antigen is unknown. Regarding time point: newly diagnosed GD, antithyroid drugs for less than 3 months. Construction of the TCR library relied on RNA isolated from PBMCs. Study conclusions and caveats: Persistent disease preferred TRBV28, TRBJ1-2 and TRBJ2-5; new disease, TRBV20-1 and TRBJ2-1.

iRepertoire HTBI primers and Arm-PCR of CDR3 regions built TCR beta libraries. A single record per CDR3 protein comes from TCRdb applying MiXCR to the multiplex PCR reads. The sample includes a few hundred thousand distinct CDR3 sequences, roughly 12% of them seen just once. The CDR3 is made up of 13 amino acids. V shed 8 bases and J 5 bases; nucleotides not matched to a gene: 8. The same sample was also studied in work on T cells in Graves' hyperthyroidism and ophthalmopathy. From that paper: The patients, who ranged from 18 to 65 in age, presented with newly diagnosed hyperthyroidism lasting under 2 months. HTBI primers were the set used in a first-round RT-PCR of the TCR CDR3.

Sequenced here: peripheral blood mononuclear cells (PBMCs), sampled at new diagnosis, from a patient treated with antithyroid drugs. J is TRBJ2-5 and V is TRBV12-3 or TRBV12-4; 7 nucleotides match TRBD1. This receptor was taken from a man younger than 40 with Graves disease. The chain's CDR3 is CASRRAGGETQYF. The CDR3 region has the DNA TGTGCCAGCCGCCGGGCAGGGGGTGAGACCCAGTACTTC.